This T cell receptor (beta chain) originates from a study of cytomegalovirus exposure and HLA in healthy donors. Study-wide results and limits: Later work associated approximately 17,000 TCR beta sequences with HLA alleles at 0.05 false discovery rate.

J was trimmed by 4 bases and V by 1 base; bases with no gene match: 9. The V gene's germline CDR1 is SGHTA and CDR2 FQGTGA. This CDR3 spans 17 amino acids. Regarding this clone: Antigen: not known.

Primers: 60 Vbeta forward and 13 Jbeta reverse. Produced via immunoSEQ multiplex PCR; TCRdb's table is partial and in-frame only. The table has about 110,000 clones, roughly three quarters seen once. Sequencing used PBMCs. The rearrangement uses TRBV7-3 and TRBJ2-2, with 7 bases identical to TRBD2. This receptor was taken from a woman aged 18-30 years in good health and CMV-seropositive. Here the CDR3 DNA reads TGTGCCAGCAGCTTAAGCCTAGCGGAGCCCGGCACCGGGGAGCTGTTTTTT. Translated, it gives CASSLSLAEPGTGELFF.